The 7 T cell receptor beta chains in this list originate from one sample, sequenced in a study of cytomegalovirus exposure and HLA in healthy donors. Both 60 Vbeta primers and 13 Jbeta primers went into the PCR. TCRdb's copy holds only in-frame clones and misses some; the assay was immunoSEQ multiplex PCR. The sample lists tens of thousands of clones, around 9.1% occurring once. The sample was PBMCs. The receptors derive from a man between 60 and 75 years old in good health and CMV-seropositive.

This sequence joins TRBV12-5 and TRBJ2-5; 7 bases align to TRBD2. Germline loops: CDR1 LGHNT, CDR2 FRNRAP. The length of the CDR3 is 13 residues. V was clipped by 5 bases and J by 5 bases; unmatched bases: 5. The CDR3 protein is CASGLLGGETQYF. The CDR3 DNA is TGTGCTAGTGGTCTCCTGGGGGGGGAGACCCAGTACTTC.

The chain links TRBV6-1 to TRBJ2-1; TRBD1 matches at 12 bases. There are 18 residues in the CDR3. After removal of 2 bases from V and 6 bases from J, the junction contained 11 bases not matched to a gene. The germline V gene encodes CDR1 MNHNS and CDR2 SASEGT. The CDR3 coding sequence is TGTGCCAGCAGTGAACGTGGGACAGGGGGCAGTATAGGCAATGAGCAGTTCTTC. This gives the protein CASSERGTGGSIGNEQFF.

This clone was seen a few times. V is TRBV2 and J is TRBJ2-2; the match to TRBD2 covers 11 bases. The germline V gene encodes CDR1 SNHLY and CDR2 FYNNEI. The CDR3 is 15 residues long. The V and J ends lost 6 bases and 3 bases, in that order; junction bases with no gene match: 3. Written as DNA, the CDR3 is TGTGCCAGCAGATTGGGACTAGCGGACACCGGGGAGCTGTTTTTT. Its translation is CASRLGLADTGELFF.

This clone has more than one count but fewer than ten. The gene calls are TRBV18 and TRBJ1-2; the D is unclear. Germline V gene sequence: CDR1 KGHSH, CDR2 LQKENI. Trimming left V 6 bases short and J 8 bases short, with 16 bases between. The CDR3 spans 13 residues. The CDR3 DNA sequence: TGTGCCAGCTCCCCGCAGGAGGCCGGGGGCTACACCTTC. Its protein is CASSPQEAGGYTF.

The rearrangement uses TRBV11-2 and TRBJ2-2; 8 bases agree with TRBD2. Germline assignment: CDR1 SGHAT and CDR2 FQNNGV. After removal of 5 bases from V and 3 bases from J, the junction contained 8 bases not matched to a gene. This CDR3 has 16 residues. The DNA of the CDR3 is TGTGCCAGCAGCCTAAGTAGCGGGGTGGACACCGGGGAGCTGTTTTTT. Residues: CASSLSSGVDTGELFF.

This clone was seen a handful of times. This rearrangement joins TRBV4-1 to TRBJ2-1; maybe TRBD1 (6 bases). CDR3 length: 13 residues. Germline CDR1 and CDR2: MGHRA and YSYEKL. V was trimmed by 9 bases and J by 6 bases, leaving 15 bases between them. The CDR3 DNA sequence: TGCGCCAGTCAGGGGTGGGATGTCAATGAGCAGTTCTTC. This encodes CASQGWDVNEQFF.

This clone was counted between two and nine times. This rearrangement joins TRBV11-3 to TRBJ2-5, with D uncertain. The V and J ends lost 5 bases and 1 base respectively, with 11 bases between them. CDR3 length: 14 amino acids. Germline CDR1 and CDR2: SGHNT and YENEEA. CDR3 nucleotides: TGTGCCAGCAGCCCACCCCAGGCCCAAGAGACCCAGTACTTC. Its translation: CASSPPQAQETQYF. Together with reference TRBV11-3 and TRBJ2-5, the CDR3 gives the full variable domain: EAGVVQSPRYKIIEKKQPVAFWCNPISGHNTLYWYLQNLGQGPELLIRYENEEAVDDSQLPKDRFSAERLKGVDSTLKIQPAELGDSAVYLCASSPPQAQETQYFGPGTRLLVL.